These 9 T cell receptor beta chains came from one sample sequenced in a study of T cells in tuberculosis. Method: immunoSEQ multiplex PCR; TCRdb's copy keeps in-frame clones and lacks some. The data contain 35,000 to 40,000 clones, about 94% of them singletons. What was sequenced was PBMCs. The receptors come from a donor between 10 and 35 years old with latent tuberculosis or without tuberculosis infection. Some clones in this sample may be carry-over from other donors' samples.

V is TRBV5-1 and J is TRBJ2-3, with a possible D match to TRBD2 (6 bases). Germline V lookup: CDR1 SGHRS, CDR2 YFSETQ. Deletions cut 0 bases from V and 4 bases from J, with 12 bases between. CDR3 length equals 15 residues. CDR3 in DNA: TGCGCCAGCAGCTTGGTGGCGGGGAGACCAGATACGCAGTATTTT. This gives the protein CASSLVAGRPDTQYF.

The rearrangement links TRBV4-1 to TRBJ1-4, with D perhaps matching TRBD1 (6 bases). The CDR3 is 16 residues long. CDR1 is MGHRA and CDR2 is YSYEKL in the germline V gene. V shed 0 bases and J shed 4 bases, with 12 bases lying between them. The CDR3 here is CASSQDKGEINEKLFF. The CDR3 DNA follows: TGCGCCAGCAGCCAAGACAAGGGGGAGATTAATGAAAAACTGTTTTTT.

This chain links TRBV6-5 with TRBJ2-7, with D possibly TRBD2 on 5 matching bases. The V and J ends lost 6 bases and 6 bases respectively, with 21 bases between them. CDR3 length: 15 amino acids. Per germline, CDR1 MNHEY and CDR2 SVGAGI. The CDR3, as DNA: TGTGCCAGCAGAGCCTCCGGGAACCCTCTGAGCGAGCAGTACTTC. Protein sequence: CASRASGNPLSEQYF.

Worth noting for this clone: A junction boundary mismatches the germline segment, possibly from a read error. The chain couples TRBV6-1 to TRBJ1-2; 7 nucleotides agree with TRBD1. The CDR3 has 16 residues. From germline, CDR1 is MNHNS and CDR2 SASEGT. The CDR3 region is CASREGPTGTYYGYTF. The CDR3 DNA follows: TGTGCCAGCAGGGAAGGCCCGACAGGGACGTACTATGGCTACACCTTC.

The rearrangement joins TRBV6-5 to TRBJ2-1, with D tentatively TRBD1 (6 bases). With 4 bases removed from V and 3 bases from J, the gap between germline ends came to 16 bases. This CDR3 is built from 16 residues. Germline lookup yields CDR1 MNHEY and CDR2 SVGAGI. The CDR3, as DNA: TGTGCCAGCAGTTTCCACTCACAGGGTGGCTACAATGAGCAGTTCTTC. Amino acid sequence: CASSFHSQGGYNEQFF.

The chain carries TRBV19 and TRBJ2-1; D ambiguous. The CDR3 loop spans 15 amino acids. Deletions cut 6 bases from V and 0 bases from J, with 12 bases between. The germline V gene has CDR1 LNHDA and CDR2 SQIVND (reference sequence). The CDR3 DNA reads TGTGCCAGTAGCACCCTAACGAGCTCCTACAATGAGCAGTTCTTC. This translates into CASSTLTSSYNEQFF.

CDR3 loop: CASSLIQLRKLEQYF. DNA of the CDR3: TGTGCCAGCAGCTTGATACAACTCAGGAAGTTGGAGCAGTACTTC. This sequence joins TRBV5-6 and TRBJ2-7; no clear D gene. V lost 1 base to trimming and J lost 7 bases, with 18 bases between them. Germline CDR1 is SGHDT and CDR2 is YYEEEE. CDR3 length: 15 residues.

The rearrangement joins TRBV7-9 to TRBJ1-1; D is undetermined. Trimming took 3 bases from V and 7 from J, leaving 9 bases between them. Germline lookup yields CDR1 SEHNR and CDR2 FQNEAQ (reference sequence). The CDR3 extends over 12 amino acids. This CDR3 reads CASSFPTVEAFF. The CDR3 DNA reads TGTGCCAGCAGCTTCCCGACTGTTGAAGCTTTCTTT.

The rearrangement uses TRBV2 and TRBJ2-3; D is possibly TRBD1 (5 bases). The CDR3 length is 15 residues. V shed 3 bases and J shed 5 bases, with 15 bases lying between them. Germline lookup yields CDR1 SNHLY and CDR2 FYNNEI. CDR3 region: CASSDGAALRDTQYF. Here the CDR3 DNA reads TGTGCCAGCAGTGATGGGGCAGCCCTGAGAGATACGCAGTATTTT. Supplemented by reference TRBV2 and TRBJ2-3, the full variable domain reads EPEVTQTPSHQVTQMGQEVILRCVPISNHLYFYWYRQILGQKVEFLVSFYNNEISEKSEIFDDQFSVERPDGSNFTLKIRSTKLEDSAMYFCASSDGAALRDTQYFGPGTRLTVL.